This passage covers 28 T cell receptor beta chains from one sample sequenced in a study of vaccination and CD4 T cells after COVID-19. The Oncomine TCR Beta short-read assay was applied to DNA of cultured CD4+ T cells. TCRdb reanalysed the PCR reads using MiXCR and keeps one entry per CDR3 protein. The sample consists of approximately 15,000 distinct CDR3 sequences, 35% of them appearing once. Treatment defined: approximately 10-day PBMC culture with coronavirus spike peptide pools or control peptides (ViraFEST assay). These receptors are not linked to any known antigen. Specimen: cultured CD4+ T cells from blood. All receptors derive from a human donor with COVID-19.

The V gene is TRBV7-2, the J gene TRBJ1-2; D is perhaps TRBD1 (5 bases). V lost 4 bases and J lost 4, with 10 bases in between. The germline gives CDR1 SGHTA, CDR2 FQGNSA. CDR3 size: 13 residues. Here the CDR3 DNA reads TGTGCCAGCAGCTCGACAGTCGGCTATGGCTACACCTTC. It specifies CASSSTVGYGYTF.

The genes are TRBV12-3 or TRBV12-4 and TRBJ1-5; weak D call: TRBD1 (6 bases). The CDR3 is 13 amino acids. Trimming cost V 5 bases and J 4 bases, with 9 bases left between them. CDR3 bases: TGTGCCAGCAGTGGGACAATAAATCAGCCCCAGCATTTT. This codes for CASSGTINQPQHF.

The chain couples TRBV2 to TRBJ1-5; 7 nucleotides match TRBD1. The CDR3 covers 15 residues. Germline loops: CDR1 SNHLY, CDR2 FYNNEI. Trimming at V came to 7 bases and at J to 5 bases, leaving 11 bases not matched to a gene. For the CDR3, the DNA is TGTGCCAGCAAGAGGGGGACAGTGGAGGATCAGCCCCAGCATTTT. It encodes CASKRGTVEDQPQHF.

V usage is TRBV5-4 and J usage is TRBJ1-3; 10 bases align to TRBD1. Germline V CDR1 and CDR2: SGHNT, YYREEE (reference sequence). V lost 3 bases to trimming and J lost 0 bases; unmatched junction nucleotides: 6. The CDR3 is made up of 17 amino acids. CDR3 nucleotide sequence: TGTGCCAGCAGCTCTGGACAGGGGGGAGTCTCTGGAAACACCATATATTTT. This encodes CASSSGQGGVSGNTIYF.

The V and J genes are TRBV20-1 and TRBJ2-7; the D is unclear. Trimming removed 4 bases from V and 4 bases from J, with 14 bases in between. The CDR3 loop spans 13 amino acids. CDR1 is DFQATT, CDR2 SNEGSKA, per germline (reference sequence). DNA of the CDR3: TGCAGTGCTATTCGGTCGGGCCTATACGAGCAGTACTTC. It encodes CSAIRSGLYEQYF.

The chain joins TRBV4-2 to TRBJ2-2, with 7 bases aligning to TRBD2. The germline V gene has CDR1 LGHNA and CDR2 YNFKEQ. V gave up 0 bases and J gave up 1 base; unmatched junction bases: 2. The CDR3 is made up of 16 amino acids. As DNA, the CDR3 is TGTGCCAGCAGCCAAGAGGGAGGGGTGAACACCGGGGAGCTGTTTTTT. It yields the protein CASSQEGGVNTGELFF.

The rearrangement uses TRBV7-2 and TRBJ2-7; D may be TRBD1 or TRBD2 (5 bases each). The germline V and J ends were trimmed by 5 bases and 3 bases, with 11 bases remaining between them. The V gene's germline CDR1 is SGHTA and CDR2 FQGNSA. This CDR3 has 13 amino acids. The CDR3 region is CASSVRDGYEQYF. Written as DNA, the CDR3 is TGTGCCAGCAGCGTCCGGGACGGCTACGAGCAGTACTTC. Drawing the rest from reference TRBV7-2 and TRBJ2-7, the complete variable domain is GAGVSQSPSNKVTEKGKDVELRCDPISGHTALYWYRQSLGQGLEFLIYFQGNSAPDKSGLPSDRFSAERTGGSVSTLTIQRTQQEDSAVYLCASSVRDGYEQYFGPGTRLTVT.

This clonotype was observed a single time. V usage is TRBV5-1 and J usage is TRBJ1-1; D gene ambiguous. V was trimmed by 1 base and J by 6 bases, leaving 10 bases between them. The germline CDR1 and CDR2 sequences are SGHRS and YFSETQ. The CDR3 runs to 13 residues. The CDR3 sequence: CASSLSQRAEAFF. CDR3 DNA: TGCGCCAGCAGCTTGAGCCAACGGGCTGAAGCTTTCTTT.

This clonotype was found a few times. The chain is built from TRBV9 and TRBJ1-2; 7 bases fit TRBD1. Germline loops: CDR1 SGDLS, CDR2 YYNGEE. Trimming removed 2 bases from V and 4 bases from J; junction bases left unmatched: 11. The CDR3 spans 16 residues. The CDR3 loop reads CASSVQTGDSFYGYTF. CDR3 DNA sequence: TGTGCCAGCAGCGTTCAAACAGGGGATTCTTTCTATGGCTACACCTTC. The full variable domain, completed using reference TRBV9 and TRBJ1-2, is DSGVTQTPKHLITATGQRVTLRCSPRSGDLSVYWYQQSLDQGLQFLIQYYNGEERAKGNILERFSAQQFPDLHSELNLSSLELGDSALYFCASSVQTGDSFYGYTFGSGTRLTVV.

The sample holds a few counts of this clonotype. The rearrangement links TRBV7-2 to TRBJ1-2, with D uncertain. Germline CDR1 reads SGHTA; CDR2 reads FQGNSA. The CDR3 is 14 amino acids. Trimming cost V 5 bases and J 4 bases, with 14 bases left between them. DNA of the CDR3: TGTGCCAGCAGCGACTGGACCGCGATCTATGGCTACACCTTC. It yields the protein CASSDWTAIYGYTF.

This clonotype has a handful of counts. The chain has TRBV6-1 and TRBJ1-6, with 7 bases that match TRBD1. V lost 6 bases and J lost 5; bases outside the gene matches: 10. The CDR3 is 16 amino acids. The germline V gene encodes CDR1 MNHNS and CDR2 SASEGT. CDR3 region: CASRRGQMGHNSPLHF. For the CDR3, the DNA is TGTGCCAGCAGAAGGGGACAGATGGGCCATAATTCACCCCTCCACTTT.

There are a few counts of this clonotype. The rearrangement uses TRBV10-2 and TRBJ1-1; D is unclear. CDR1 is WSHSY, CDR2 SAAADI, per germline. V was clipped by 7 bases and J by 4 bases, with 16 bases between them. The CDR3 is 14 amino acids. CDR3 in DNA: TGCGCCAGCACTCCTGGGGTCCCCGTCACTGAAGCTTTCTTT. This sequence encodes CASTPGVPVTEAFF.

This clonotype was seen only a few times. The chain employs TRBV24-1 and TRBJ2-2, with TRBD1 identical over 7 bases. Losses at the gene ends were 5 bases for V and 4 bases for J; bases not matched to a gene: 3. This CDR3 is built from 14 residues. CDR1 and CDR2 (germline): KGHDR, SFDVKD. The CDR3 here is CATSGTGVTGELFF. The CDR3 DNA sequence: TGTGCCACCAGTGGAACAGGGGTCACCGGGGAGCTGTTTTTT.

This clonotype was counted between two and nine times. The V and J genes are TRBV6-1 and TRBJ1-5; 8 bases are a match to TRBD1. Germline V gene lookup returns CDR1 MNHNS and CDR2 SASEGT. After removal of 4 bases from V and 4 bases from J, the junction contained 3 bases not matched to a gene. The CDR3 contains 14 residues. The DNA for the CDR3 is TGTGCCAGCAGTGGGACAGGGATGAATCAGCCCCAGCATTTT. Translation: CASSGTGMNQPQHF.

This chain uses TRBV5-1 with TRBJ1-1; 9 bases fit TRBD1. Germline lookup yields CDR1 SGHRS and CDR2 YFSETQ. J gave up 1 base and V 4 bases, and 5 bases lay outside the gene matches. This CDR3 comprises 15 residues. The CDR3 nucleotides are TGCGCCAGCAGCCTGATACAGGGGGCGAACACTGAAGCTTTCTTT. This gives the protein CASSLIQGANTEAFF.

The CDR3 loop is CASSSTNSGGPGETQYF. The CDR3 region has the DNA TGTGCCAGCAGTTCTACCAATAGCGGGGGGCCGGGAGAGACCCAGTACTTC. This chain uses TRBV6-2 or TRBV6-3 with TRBJ2-5; 10 bases match TRBD2. In germline, CDR1 is MNHEY, CDR2 SVGEGT. The CDR3 extends over 17 amino acids. V trimming: 4 bases; J trimming: 4 bases; junction bases outside the gene matches: 12.

The chain links TRBV20-1 to TRBJ2-4; possible D gene TRBD2, 6 bases. CDR1 DFQATT and CDR2 SNEGSKA come from the germline V gene (reference sequence). The CDR3 totals 12 residues. For the CDR3, the DNA is TGCAGCGCCGCCGGGGGTCGGGACATTCAGTACTTC. Protein sequence: CSAAGGRDIQYF.

This clonotype was counted a few times. The chain couples TRBV19 to TRBJ1-6; TRBD1 is a possible D gene (5 bases). There are 15 residues in the CDR3. Between the trimmed V and J ends, which lost 6 bases and 3 bases, there was a span of 12 bases. CDR1 and CDR2 from the germline V gene are LNHDA and SQIVND (reference sequence). CDR3 nucleotide sequence: TGTGCCAGTAGGGGAAGACAGCTCTATAATTCACCCCTCCACTTT. This codes for CASRGRQLYNSPLHF.

This clonotype was observed a handful of times. The rearrangement joins TRBV27 to TRBJ2-4; D gene unclear. Trimming stripped 7 bases from V and 2 bases from J, with 12 bases between. The CDR3 contains 14 residues. Germline CDR1 reads MNHEY; CDR2 reads SMNVEV (reference sequence). CDR3 in amino acids: CASMDQSTKNIQYF. CDR3 coding DNA: TGTGCCAGCATGGATCAGTCGACCAAAAACATTCAGTACTTC.

The table lists this clonotype with a few counts. J is TRBJ1-6 and V is TRBV20-1; no definite D call. The V end lost 2 bases, the J end lost 10 bases, and 18 bases lay between the germline ends. The CDR3 is 15 residues long. Looked up from germline, CDR1 is DFQATT and CDR2 is SNEGSKA (reference sequence). CDR3 protein: CSARSGRGGSSPLHF. The CDR3 DNA reads TGCAGTGCTAGATCGGGCCGAGGAGGTAGCTCACCCCTCCACTTT.

In this sample, this clonotype is medium-sized (0.01 to 0.1%). V usage is TRBV27 and J usage is TRBJ1-5; maybe TRBD1 (5 bases). The CDR3 covers 15 residues. Germline V gene sequence: CDR1 MNHEY, CDR2 SMNVEV (reference sequence). V lost 4 bases to trimming and J lost 7 bases, with 17 bases between them. The CDR3 sequence is CASSSGTYLNQPQHF. In DNA form, the CDR3 reads TGTGCCAGCAGTTCTGGGACTTACCTTAACCAGCCCCAGCATTTT.

The chain carries TRBV27 and TRBJ1-5; D is possibly TRBD1 (6 bases). V was clipped by 0 bases and J by 4 bases, with 7 bases between them. There are 14 residues in the CDR3. Germline CDR1 and CDR2: MNHEY and SMNVEV (reference sequence). For the CDR3, the DNA is TGTGCCAGCAGTTTATCAGGGGGTAATCAGCCCCAGCATTTT. Amino acids: CASSLSGGNQPQHF.

CDR3 sequence (DNA): TGTGCCAGCACCCAGAGGGGTGACTCTGGGGCCAACGTCCTGACTTTC. Its protein product is CASTQRGDSGANVLTF. The chain links TRBV9 to TRBJ2-6, with D tentatively TRBD1 or TRBD2 (5 bases each). CDR1 is SGDLS and CDR2 is YYNGEE in the germline V gene. V lost 6 bases, J lost 0 bases, and 13 bases lay in between. The length of the CDR3 is 16 residues.

The chain employs TRBV5-4 and TRBJ2-2; tentatively, D is TRBD1 (5 bases). The CDR3 extends over 13 amino acids. V was shortened by 5 bases and J by 1 base, with 6 bases between the two germline ends. Germline V gives CDR1 SGHNT, CDR2 YYREEE (reference sequence). CDR3 nucleotide sequence: TGTGCCAGCAGAAGGGGGAACACCGGGGAGCTGTTTTTT. Translated: CASRRGNTGELFF.

V gene TRBV7-9 combines with J gene TRBJ1-4; maybe TRBD1 (5 bases). V dropped 6 bases and J dropped 3 bases, with 11 bases sitting between them. This CDR3 has 14 amino acids. CDR1 SEHNR and CDR2 FQNEAQ come from the germline V gene (reference sequence). The CDR3 DNA is TGTGCCAGCAGGAAGAAGGGGCCTAATGAAAAACTGTTTTTT. Translation gives CASRKKGPNEKLFF.

V usage is TRBV10-3 and J usage is TRBJ2-1; the match to TRBD1 covers 10 bases. CDR3 length: 18 residues. With 10 bases clipped from V and 0 bases from J, the junction kept 15 bases outside the gene matches. The germline gives CDR1 ENHRY, CDR2 SYGVKD. The CDR3 coding sequence is TGTGCCACCACCCCAGACAGGGGGCCGGTCAGCTCCTACAATGAGCAGTTCTTC. This gives the protein CATTPDRGPVSSYNEQFF.

This clonotype was picked up a small number of times. This chain joins TRBV6-1 and TRBJ1-1; maybe TRBD1 (6 bases). V lost 2 bases to trimming and J lost 10 bases, with 14 bases between them. This CDR3 is built from 13 residues. The germline gives CDR1 MNHNS, CDR2 SASEGT. The DNA of the CDR3 is TGTGCCAGCAGTGAATCGTCCCGGGACATAGCTTTCTTT. Encoded protein: CASSESSRDIAFF.

J is TRBJ2-7 and V is TRBV6-2 or TRBV6-3; D might be TRBD2 (6 bases). V lost 7 bases and J lost 3, with 10 bases in between. The CDR3 spans 12 residues. Looked up from germline, CDR1 is MNHEY and CDR2 is SVGEGT. The CDR3 protein is CASTGGIYEQYF. CDR3 bases: TGTGCCAGCACCGGGGGTATCTACGAGCAGTACTTC.